This TCR beta chain was captured by sequencing in a study of blood T cell repertoires in COVID-19. This table comes from immunoSEQ multiplex PCR, and its TCRdb copy is limited to in-frame clones, with some not included. The data hold some 320,000 clones, with roughly 90% observed a single time. The length of the CDR3 is 18 residues. V lost 0 bases and J lost 4, with 16 bases in between. Germline CDR1 is LGHDT and CDR2 is YNNKEL (reference sequence). The specimen sequenced was PBMCs or T cells enriched from blood (not recorded which). The chain uses TRBV3-1 (or the pseudogene TRBV3-2) and TRBJ1-6; a possible D gene is TRBD1 (5 bases). This sequence was found in a woman in her fifties or sixties who had been exposed to COVID-19. The CDR3 here is CASSQDRQGPTYNSPLHF. DNA for the CDR3: TGTGCCAGCAGCCAAGATAGGCAGGGCCCCACTTATAATTCACCCCTCCACTTT.